This TCR beta chain was identified in a study of Graves' ophthalmopathy and Graves' hyperthyroidism. Transcripts of RNA were the source for amplifying TCR beta CDR3 regions. The library came from an HTBI-primed first-round RT-PCR and a second-round multiplex PCR. TCRdb processed the multiplex PCR reads anew with MiXCR; each CDR3 protein has one entry. The sample yields 620,000 or so distinct CDR3 sequences, roughly 20% seen once. This clonotype was recorded many times. Mismatch with germline at one junction end may stem from a read error. CDR1 SGHTA and CDR2 FQGNSA come from the germline V gene. This CDR3 spans 16 amino acids.

The J gene is TRBJ2-7, the V gene TRBV7-2; D is perhaps TRBD1 or TRBD2 (5 bases each). This clonotype was sampled from a woman aged 18-29 years with stable Graves' hyperthyroidism. Some clones in this sample may be carry-over from other donors' samples. The material sequenced was peripheral blood. For the CDR3, the DNA is TGTGCCAGCAGCCTAGCCCCCAGGGTAAGCTCCTACGAGCAGTACTTC. It specifies CASSLAPRVSSYEQYF.